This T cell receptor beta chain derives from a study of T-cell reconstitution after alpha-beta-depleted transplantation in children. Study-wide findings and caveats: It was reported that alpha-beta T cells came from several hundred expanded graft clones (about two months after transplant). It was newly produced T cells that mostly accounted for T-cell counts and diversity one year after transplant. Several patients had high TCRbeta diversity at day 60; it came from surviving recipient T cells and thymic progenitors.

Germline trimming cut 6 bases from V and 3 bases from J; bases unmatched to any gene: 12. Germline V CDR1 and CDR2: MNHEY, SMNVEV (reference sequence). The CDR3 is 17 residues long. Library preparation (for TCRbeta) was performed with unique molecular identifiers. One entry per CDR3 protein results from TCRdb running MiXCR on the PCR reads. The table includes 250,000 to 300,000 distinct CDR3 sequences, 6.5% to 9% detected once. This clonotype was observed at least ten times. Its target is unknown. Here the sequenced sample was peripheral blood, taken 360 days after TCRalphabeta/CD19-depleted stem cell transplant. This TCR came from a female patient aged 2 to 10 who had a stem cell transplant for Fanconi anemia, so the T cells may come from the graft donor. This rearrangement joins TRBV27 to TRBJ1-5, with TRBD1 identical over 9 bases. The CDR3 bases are TGTGCCAGCAGCCCTGGTTTAGGACAGGGGTTCAATCAGCCCCAGCATTTT. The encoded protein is CASSPGLGQGFNQPQHF.